Listed below are T cell receptor beta chains from one sample, sequenced in a study of blood T cell repertoires in COVID-19. Assay used: immunoSEQ multiplex PCR; TCRdb lists only in-frame clones, some missing. The sample comprises about 390,000 clones, approximately 87% of which are singletons, and roughly 2% rests with the top ten. What was sequenced was peripheral blood. These receptors all come from a woman aged 60-75 years with COVID-19, enrolled during active disease. CDR3s include the opening cysteine and the closing phenylalanine or tryptophan. The D gene is left open where the match is weak.

D | length | J | V | CDR3
TRBD1 | 15 | TRBJ1-2 | TRBV10-2 | CASRDGQGGFYGYTF
TRBD1 | 12 | TRBJ2-3 | TRBV29-1 | CSVDRDTDTQYF
- | 17 | TRBJ2-1 | TRBV5-4 | CASSLAPGQINYNEQFF
- | 13 | TRBJ1-1 | TRBV30 | CAWERGSSTEAFF
- | 15 | TRBJ1-5 | TRBV2 | CASRDSFYSNQPQHF
- | 14 | TRBJ2-3 | TRBV7-3 | CASSLSGSTDTQYF
- | 15 | TRBJ1-1 | TRBV11-1 | CASSLVAGSATEAFF
- | 17 | TRBJ2-1 | TRBV10-3 | CAIRDLGAGASRGEQFF
- | 15 | TRBJ2-1 | TRBV4-2 | CASSQALEAYNEQFF
- | 13 | TRBJ1-6 | TRBV14 | CASSVSVSSPLHF
TRBD2 | 17 | TRBJ2-3 | TRBV9 | CASSPSPLAGGLDTQYF
TRBD2 | 15 | TRBJ2-3 | TRBV5-1 | CASSSLAGATDTQYF
- | 14 | TRBJ2-5 | TRBV6-5 | CASRAPGYQETQYF
- | 12 | TRBJ2-1 | TRBV5-1 | CASSSQDNEQFF
- | 13 | TRBJ1-4 | TRBV25-1 | CASSDKGYEKLFF
- | 15 | - | TRBV5-1 | CASSFQGLSGNTIYF
- | 17 | TRBJ2-3 | TRBV24-1 | CATSDDTGSFEEDTQYF
TRBD2 | 15 | TRBJ2-7 | TRBV29-1 | CSVEDQPSGSYEQYF
- | 14 | TRBJ1-1 | TRBV7-9 | CASSARRANTEAFF
- | 14 | TRBJ1-2 | TRBV3-1/TRBV3-2 | CASSQGTGFYGYTF
- | 16 | TRBJ2-7 | TRBV30 | CAWSGRGGAVSYEQYF
- | 14 | TRBJ1-1 | TRBV5-1 | CASSITAYNTEAFF
- | 15 | TRBJ2-5 | TRBV6-5 | CASSYSMRLQETQYF
TRBD1 | 18 | TRBJ1-4 | TRBV25-1 | CASSVGQGPRGVGEKLFF
- | 14 | TRBJ1-1 | TRBV9 | CASSVRDTNTEAFF
TRBD1 | 14 | TRBJ2-7 | TRBV14 | CASSRQGGTYEQYF
- | 14 | TRBJ1-1 | TRBV5-1 | CASRGHAGNTEAFF
- | 15 | TRBJ1-5 | TRBV28 | CASRVPRGVRQPQHF
TRBD1 | 16 | TRBJ2-1 | TRBV13 | CASSSTGQGAYNEQFF
- | 13 | TRBJ1-5 | TRBV7-2 | CASSFLALQPQHF
TRBD1 | 15 | TRBJ1-2 | TRBV15 | CATSRDEGALYGYTF
TRBD2 | 17 | TRBJ2-3 | TRBV5-5 | CASSFYRTSGNTDTQYF
TRBD1 | 15 | TRBJ2-6 | TRBV3-1/TRBV3-2 | CASRKQGSGANVLTF
- | 17 | TRBJ1-2 | TRBV5-1 | CASSSAGTSRSIYGYTF
TRBD1 | 15 | TRBJ1-2 | TRBV10-3 | CAISKGSGQYDGYTF
TRBD1 | 15 | TRBJ2-3 | TRBV2 | CASSVSRGLPDTQYF
- | 14 | TRBJ1-1 | TRBV3-1/TRBV3-2 | CASSQDGNRAQAFF
- | 12 | TRBJ2-6 | TRBV30 | CAWSLGANVLTF
- | 15 | TRBJ1-2 | TRBV29-1 | CSVETVALPNYGYTF
- | 14 | TRBJ2-2 | TRBV5-1 | CATAAYRQAGELFF
- | 16 | TRBJ2-3 | TRBV5-1 | CASSPPSGGGTDTQYF
TRBD1 | 17 | TRBJ2-1 | TRBV7-2 | CASSSRSGQGVYNEQFF
- | 15 | TRBJ1-6 | TRBV11-2 | CASRGGGLYNSPLHF
TRBD1 | 12 | TRBJ1-1 | TRBV27 | CASSTGVTEAFF
TRBD2 | 18 | TRBJ2-5 | TRBV5-1 | CASSPGLAGDPYQETQYF
- | 15 | TRBJ1-2 | TRBV19 | CASSLNSQGYYGYTF
- | 15 | TRBJ2-1 | TRBV5-1 | CASSLGGLGYNEQFF
- | 16 | TRBJ2-5 | TRBV7-2 | CASSIGHRLLQETQYF
- | 15 | TRBJ2-5 | TRBV5-1 | CASSPNVRIQETQYF
- | 20 | TRBJ1-2 | TRBV5-1 | CASSLTSVDSPHTANYGYTF
- | 18 | TRBJ1-2 | TRBV3-1/TRBV3-2 | CASSQDRVGQIANYGYTF
TRBD2 | 14 | TRBJ2-3 | TRBV15 | CATTSGGGTDTQYF
- | 16 | TRBJ1-6 | TRBV3-1/TRBV3-2 | CASSQRGGSYNSPLHF
- | 14 | TRBJ1-5 | TRBV20-1 | CSASTYRGRQPQHF
- | 14 | TRBJ1-5 | TRBV6-5 | CASSYSNGNQPQHF
- | 16 | TRBJ2-7 | TRBV2 | CASSEAGGGGNYEQYF
- | 13 | TRBJ2-6 | TRBV19 | CASQGSGANVLTF
TRBD1 | 16 | TRBJ2-7 | TRBV6-1 | CASSATPGTGGAGQYF
TRBD1 | 16 | TRBJ2-2 | TRBV5-1 | CASSSSGTGGLGELFF
- | 16 | TRBJ1-3 | TRBV10-1 | CATPPSPGVSGNTIYF